This T cell receptor (beta chain) was recovered during a study of blood T cell repertoires in COVID-19. Background on the study: Both acute and convalescent COVID-19 samples were obtained from the United States, Italy and Spain. Sources were T cells, B-cell-depleted T cells, or PBMCs; the material itself was cDNA or gDNA.

There are 16 residues in the CDR3. Looked up from germline, CDR1 is SGHNT and CDR2 is YYREEE (reference sequence). V was clipped by 0 bases and J by 2 bases; unmatched bases: 2. Per the study methods: Amplifying reference gene primers gave estimates of nucleated cell counts. TCRdb's copy holds only in-frame clones and misses some; the assay was immunoSEQ multiplex PCR. Clone size and the V and J calls come from that table; the DNA yielded D and trimming. The table lists 35,000 to 40,000 clones, just under 80% of them singletons. Sequenced: peripheral blood. The chain employs TRBV5-4 and TRBJ2-3, with 11 bases lining up with TRBD2. The receptor was derived from an elderly man with active or convalescent COVID-19. CDR3: CASSLASGGTTDTQYF. Here the CDR3 DNA reads TGTGCCAGCAGCTTGGCTAGCGGGGGGACCACAGATACGCAGTATTTT.